What follows are 23 T cell receptor beta chains derived from one specimen sequenced in a study of cytotoxic CD8 clonotypes in ibrutinib-treated CLL. The method was immunoSEQ multiplex PCR; TCRdb's version includes in-frame clones alone and lacks a portion of them. The sample contains 150,000 to 200,000 clones, over 75% of which appear only once. Specimen: PBMCs, collected at disease progression, from a patient treated with ibrutinib. These receptors were collected from a human donor with chronic lymphocytic leukemia.

This chain joins TRBV9 and TRBJ2-1; possibly TRBD1 for D (6 bases). V was pared by 4 bases and J by 0 bases, with 17 bases between. CDR3 length equals 17 residues. Germline values: CDR1 SGDLS, CDR2 YYNGEE. CDR3 amino acids: CASSPPPGTSSYNEQFF. The CDR3 coding sequence is TGTGCCAGCAGCCCACCCCCCGGGACAAGCTCCTACAATGAGCAGTTCTTC.

This sequence joins TRBV19 and TRBJ1-2; D is unresolved. The CDR3 has 13 residues. CDR1 and CDR2 from the germline V gene are LNHDA and SQIVND (reference sequence). V lost 6 bases and J lost 8, with 16 bases in between. The CDR3 spells CASSTPGARGYTF. The CDR3 DNA reads as TGTGCCAGTAGCACGCCGGGAGCCAGAGGCTACACCTTC.

This clone was observed a single time. The gene calls are TRBV7-9 and TRBJ1-3; a possible D gene is TRBD1 (6 bases). Germline loops: CDR1 SEHNR, CDR2 FQNEAQ (reference sequence). Trimming removed 7 bases at V and 4 bases at J, with 17 bases between. The CDR3 loop spans 15 amino acids. CDR3 DNA sequence: TGTGCCAGCAAATACCTACAGGGTGCCGGAAACACCATATATTTT. Translation: CASKYLQGAGNTIYF.

This clone appeared once. V is TRBV10-3 and J is TRBJ2-5; 11 nucleotides match TRBD2. Germline V gene lookup returns CDR1 ENHRY and CDR2 SYGVKD. The CDR3 runs 14 residues. Losses at the gene ends were 6 bases for V and 4 bases for J; bases not matched to a gene: 4. CDR3 nucleotides: TGTGCCATCAGGGACGGACTAGCGGGAGAGACCCAGTACTTC. Its protein is CAIRDGLAGETQYF.

The rearrangement joins TRBV5-6 to TRBJ1-2; D is undetermined. Germline V gene sequence: CDR1 SGHDT, CDR2 YYEEEE. CDR3 length: 14 residues. V was shortened by 5 bases and J by 4 bases, with 15 bases between the two germline ends. Here the CDR3 reads CASSPIGQPYGYTF. The DNA for the CDR3 is TGTGCCAGCAGTCCCATCGGGCAGCCCTATGGCTACACCTTC.

This chain uses TRBV6-5 with TRBJ2-1; D not resolved. The germline V and J ends were trimmed by 0 bases and 4 bases, with 13 bases remaining between them. Germline V gene sequence: CDR1 MNHEY, CDR2 SVGAGI. This CDR3 contains 16 residues. CDR3 bases: TGTGCCAGCAGTTACTCGTGGCGGATGAAATACAATGAGCAGTTCTTC. Its translation is CASSYSWRMKYNEQFF.

The chain recombines TRBV9 with TRBJ2-2; 8 bases line up with TRBD2. The CDR3 length is 16 residues. Trimming removed 0 bases from V and 1 base from J; junction bases left unmatched: 2. Germline-derived CDR1 and CDR2 are SGDLS and YYNGEE. CDR3 DNA: TGTGCCAGCAGCGTAGGCGCGGGGGGGAACACCGGGGAGCTGTTTTTT. Translating it yields CASSVGAGGNTGELFF.

V gene TRBV5-1 combines with J gene TRBJ2-3; 14 bases are a match to TRBD2. Per germline, CDR1 SGHRS and CDR2 YFSETQ. The length of the CDR3 is 15 residues. V was clipped by 4 bases and J by 6 bases; unmatched bases: 4. As DNA, the CDR3 is TGCGCCAGCAGCAGACTAGCGGGAGGGCATGATACGCAGTATTTT. It is translated as CASSRLAGGHDTQYF.

CDR3: CASSAQGVYGYTF. For the CDR3, the DNA is TGTGCCAGCAGCGCACAGGGTGTCTATGGCTACACCTTC. The chain joins TRBV9 to TRBJ1-2; the D gene is possibly TRBD1 (6 bases). This CDR3 is 13 amino acids long. With 3 bases removed from V and 4 bases from J, the gap between germline ends came to 10 bases. Germline V gene sequence: CDR1 SGDLS, CDR2 YYNGEE.

The chain is built from TRBV18 and TRBJ1-2; D might be TRBD1 (5 bases). V was shortened by 3 bases and J by 7 bases, with 21 bases between the two germline ends. Germline V CDR1 and CDR2: KGHSH, LQKENI. This CDR3 has 16 residues. The chain's CDR3 is CASSPADGGGTIGYTF. The CDR3 DNA reads TGTGCCAGCTCACCCGCTGACGGGGGGGGGACGATTGGCTACACCTTC.

V usage is TRBV7-2 and J usage is TRBJ1-1; maybe TRBD1 (6 bases). This CDR3 has 15 residues. Germline assignment: CDR1 SGHTA and CDR2 FQGNSA. The ends were cut back, 4 bases at V and 5 bases at J, with 17 bases in the middle. The CDR3 protein is CASSSPGRGITEAFF. The CDR3 coding sequence is TGTGCCAGCAGCTCACCCGGCAGGGGTATTACTGAAGCTTTCTTT.

The CDR3 region has the DNA TGTGCCAGCAGCTTAAGGACAGATACGCAGTATTTT. Translation: CASSLRTDTQYF. The chain has TRBV11-3 and TRBJ2-3, with no clear D. V lost 2 bases and J 3 bases, leaving 3 bases between the germline ends. Germline V gives CDR1 SGHNT, CDR2 YENEEA. The CDR3 length is 12 residues.

This chain uses TRBV6-5 with TRBJ2-3; D call uncertain. There are 15 residues in the CDR3. From germline, CDR1 is MNHEY and CDR2 SVGAGI. The germline V and J ends were trimmed by 8 bases and 0 bases, with 15 bases remaining between them. The CDR3 region is CASASSVSSTDTQYF. In DNA form, the CDR3 reads TGTGCCAGCGCTTCTTCGGTATCTAGCACAGATACGCAGTATTTT.

J is TRBJ1-2 and V is TRBV6-5, with D unclear. In germline, CDR1 is MNHEY, CDR2 SVGAGI. With 5 bases removed from V and 1 base from J, the gap between germline ends came to 5 bases. The CDR3 has 12 amino acids. The CDR3 region has the DNA TGTGCCAGCAGTCGGAGTAACTATGGCTACACCTTC. Translation: CASSRSNYGYTF.

The chain employs TRBV11-2 and TRBJ1-1; D remains unclear. The CDR3 length is 14 residues. Deletions cut 10 bases from V and 4 bases from J, with 19 bases between. Germline CDR1 reads SGHAT; CDR2 reads FQNNGV. CDR3 nucleotide sequence: TGTGCCACCCCAAAGCCCCCACCCCCCACTGAAGCTTTCTTT. It specifies CATPKPPPPTEAFF.

This rearrangement joins TRBV7-9 to TRBJ2-5; 12 bases line up with TRBD1. Germline lookup yields CDR1 SEHNR and CDR2 FQNEAQ (reference sequence). Trimming took 2 bases from V and 7 from J; bases not matched to a gene: 11. The CDR3 loop spans 17 amino acids. CDR3 protein: CASSLSLRDRGLRTQYF. CDR3 DNA: TGTGCCAGCAGCTTAAGCCTTCGGGACAGGGGGCTTCGGACCCAGTACTTC.

This clone was recorded a few times. The J gene is TRBJ2-2, the V gene TRBV2; 9 bases match TRBD2. The V and J ends lost 6 bases and 5 bases, in that order; junction bases with no gene match: 13. CDR1 and CDR2 from the germline V gene are SNHLY and FYNNEI. The CDR3 spans 17 residues. CDR3 sequence: CASRARFGAGGTGELFF. As DNA, the CDR3 is TGTGCCAGCAGAGCGCGCTTCGGGGCGGGAGGGACCGGGGAGCTGTTTTTT.

This clone was counted once. J is TRBJ2-7 and V is TRBV11-3, with 12 bases identical to TRBD2. Germline trimming cut 2 bases from V and 7 bases from J; bases unmatched to any gene: 3. Germline V gives CDR1 SGHNT, CDR2 YENEEA. The CDR3 consists of 14 residues. The CDR3 DNA is TGTGCCAGCAGCTTACGCCTAGCGGGAGGGGAGCAGTACTTC. This gives the protein CASSLRLAGGEQYF.

Only a few counts were recorded for this clone. The genes are TRBV29-1 and TRBJ1-2, with D possibly being TRBD1 (5 bases). Looked up from germline, CDR1 is SQVTM and CDR2 is ANQGSEA. Trimming took 7 bases from V and 4 from J, leaving 16 bases between them. This CDR3 region has 13 residues. This CDR3 is CSGGSGVPYGYTF. Here the CDR3 DNA reads TGCAGCGGGGGGAGCGGAGTACCCTATGGCTACACCTTC.

The chain employs TRBV13 and TRBJ1-4; 8 bases are shared with TRBD1. Losses at the gene ends were 6 bases for V and 8 bases for J; bases not matched to a gene: 8. The CDR3 extends over 14 amino acids. The germline CDR1 and CDR2 sequences are PRHDT and FYEKMQ (reference sequence). The CDR3 loop is CASRTQGAGEKLFF. CDR3 nucleotide sequence: TGTGCCAGCAGAACTCAGGGGGCAGGGGAAAAACTGTTTTTT. Filled out from reference TRBV13 and TRBJ1-4, the complete variable domain reads AAGVIQSPRHLIKEKRETATLKCYPIPRHDTVYWYQQGPGQDPQFLISFYEKMQSDKGSIPDRFSAQQFSDYHSELNMSSLELGDSALYFCASRTQGAGEKLFFGSGTQLSVL.

This chain links TRBV5-1 with TRBJ2-7; D uncertain. This CDR3 has 16 amino acids. With 0 bases removed from V and 4 bases from J, the gap between germline ends came to 17 bases. In germline, CDR1 is SGHRS, CDR2 YFSETQ. Here the CDR3 DNA reads TGCGCCAGCAGCTTGGGCCGCACGCTCCTTTTTTACGAGCAGTACTTC. Its translation is CASSLGRTLLFYEQYF.

This chain links TRBV11-3 with TRBJ2-3, with 9 bases lining up with TRBD2. V shed 5 bases, J shed 1 base, and the junction held 1 base outside the gene matches. The germline CDR1 and CDR2 sequences are SGHNT and YENEEA. CDR3 size: 14 residues. The CDR3 nucleotides read TGTGCCAGCAGCCGGACTAGCGGCACAGATACGCAGTATTTT. It encodes CASSRTSGTDTQYF.

V usage is TRBV6-5 and J usage is TRBJ1-1; weak D call: TRBD1 (6 bases). V lost 5 bases and J 5 bases, leaving 18 bases between the germline ends. CDR1 is MNHEY, CDR2 SVGAGI, per germline. CDR3 size: 15 residues. The CDR3 sequence: CASSRLGTPVTEAFF. In DNA form, the CDR3 reads TGTGCCAGCAGTCGACTCGGGACACCGGTGACTGAAGCTTTCTTT.